This T cell receptor (beta chain) was recorded in a study of early T cells in non-severe SARS-CoV-2 infection. Germline V gene sequence: CDR1 SNHLY, CDR2 FYNNEI. This CDR3 region has 16 residues. V shed 8 bases, J shed 3 bases, and the junction held 11 bases outside the gene matches. TCRdb processed the 5' RACE reads anew with MiXCR; each CDR3 protein has one entry. The sample lists around 70,000 distinct CDR3 sequences, approximately 11% occurring once. Sequences were obtained from whole blood. The sequence was collected from an adult who was a healthcare worker with PCR-confirmed SARS-CoV-2 infection or an uninfected control (not recorded which). The V and J genes are TRBV2 and TRBJ2-3; TRBD2 aligns across 10 bases. The DNA for the CDR3 is TGTGCCAGCGGGAGCTCGACGACTAGCGGGACAGATACGCAGTATTTT. Translated, it gives CASGSSTTSGTDTQYF.